These 2 T cell receptor beta chains originate from one sample sequenced in a study of shared clonotypes between healthy human individuals. Clones were read by immunoSEQ multiplex PCR, and TCRdb kept only the in-frame ones, dropping some. The data hold a few million clones, with approximately 90% observed a single time. The material sequenced was naive CD4+ T cells from PBMCs. Described subset: CD45RA+ positively selected. The receptors stem from a man aged 18 to 30 in good health. Some clones in this sample may be carry-over from other donors' samples.

The chain joins TRBV6-5 to TRBJ1-4; D ambiguous. The V gene's germline CDR1 is MNHEY and CDR2 SVGAGI. The CDR3 totals 15 residues. Trimming removed 2 bases at V and 3 bases at J, with 10 bases between. In nucleotides, the CDR3 is TGTGCCAGCAGTTACCAAGGGCGGGCTAATGAAAAACTGTTTTTT. It is translated as CASSYQGRANEKLFF.

The chain combines TRBV7-9 with TRBJ1-2, with 7 bases that match TRBD1. V shed 1 base, J shed 1 base, and the junction held 6 bases outside the gene matches. This CDR3 has 16 amino acids. The germline CDR1 and CDR2 sequences are SEHNR and FQNEAQ (reference sequence). CDR3 DNA sequence: TGTGCCAGCAGCTTAGGCCCCAGGGACAGTAACTATGGCTACACCTTC. Translation: CASSLGPRDSNYGYTF. Combining the CDR3 with reference TRBV7-9 and TRBJ1-2 gives the whole variable domain DTGVSQNPRHKITKRGQNVTFRCDPISEHNRLYWYRQTLGQGPEFLTYFQNEAQLEKSRLLSDRFSAERPKGSFSTLEIQRTEQGDSAMYLCASSLGPRDSNYGYTFGSGTRLTVV.